Listed below are T cell receptor beta chains from one sample, sequenced in a study of T cells after yellow fever vaccination. TCRdb used MiXCR to reprocess the 5' RACE reads, holding one entry per CDR3 protein. The sample shows approximately 300,000 distinct CDR3 sequences, approximately 13% of them seen only once. Sample: CD4+ T cells sorted from PBMCs, taken 45 days after the yellow fever booster vaccination. Receptors originate from a man aged 30 to 45 who received the YFV17D yellow fever vaccine. The CDR3 runs from the conserved cysteine through the conserved F or W. D genes are given only for firm matches. Not all rows give a size; the values are once, few, many and, for expanded clones, a class.

cdr3_aa,cdr3_nt,d_call,v_call,cdr3_length,j_call,clone_size
CATSRPGRYNEQFF,TGTGCCACCAGCAGACCGGGACGGTACAATGAGCAGTTCTTC,.,TRBV15,14,TRBJ2-1,.
CASSSSTSGSSDTQYF,TGCGCCAGCAGCTCCTCGACTAGCGGGAGTTCAGATACGCAGTATTTT,TRBD2,TRBV5-1,16,TRBJ2-3,few
CASSLAGANTGELFF,TGTGCCAGCAGCTTAGCCGGGGCGAACACCGGGGAGCTGTTTTTT,.,TRBV5-1,15,TRBJ2-2,many
CASSNPGTQETQYF,TGTGCTAGCAGCAACCCCGGGACGCAAGAGACCCAGTACTTC,.,TRBV7-7,14,TRBJ2-5,.
CASSFSGGLMNTEAFF,TGCGCCAGCAGCTTCAGTGGAGGCCTAATGAACACTGAAGCTTTCTTT,.,TRBV5-1,16,TRBJ1-1,few
CARIRQETSYEQYF,TGCGCCAGGATAAGACAGGAGACCTCCTACGAGCAGTACTTC,.,TRBV23-1,14,TRBJ2-7,.
CAGSQDDGTSGRYTYNEQFF,TGTGCCGGCAGCCAAGATGACGGGACTAGCGGGAGGTACACCTACAATGAGCAGTTCTTC,TRBD2,TRBV3-1,20,TRBJ2-1,.
CASSLVEGGSNQPQHF,TGTGCCAGCAGCTTAGTTGAGGGAGGAAGCAATCAGCCCCAGCATTTT,.,TRBV7-2,16,TRBJ1-5,few
CASRKGSLAGGWSQYF,TGTGCCAGCAGAAAAGGATCACTAGCGGGAGGCTGGTCGCAGTATTTT,TRBD2,TRBV6-5,16,TRBJ2-3,many
CARSSRRLAGGLTGELFF,TGTGCCCGCAGTTCCCGCAGACTAGCGGGAGGCCTCACCGGGGAGCTGTTTTTT,TRBD2,TRBV12-3/TRBV12-4,18,TRBJ2-2,.
CASSLDLGQGHMNTEAFF,TGCGCCAGCAGCTTGGATTTGGGACAGGGGCACATGAACACTGAAGCTTTCTTT,TRBD1,TRBV5-1,18,TRBJ1-1,few
CASGGGKAIQYF,TGTGCCAGCGGGGGGGGAAAGGCCATTCAGTACTTC,TRBD2,TRBV12-3/TRBV12-4,12,TRBJ2-4,many
CASSLVTHTMAKNIQYF,TGTGCCAGCAGCTTAGTAACCCATACCATGGCCAAAAACATTCAGTACTTC,.,TRBV7-2,17,TRBJ2-4,few
CASSLSVGANTQYF,TGCGCCAGCAGCTTGTCGGTGGGGGCAAATACGCAGTATTTT,.,TRBV5-1,14,TRBJ2-3,.
CASSSLDRPNYGYTF,TGTGCCAGCAGCTCCTTAGACAGGCCTAACTATGGCTACACCTTC,.,TRBV3-1,15,TRBJ1-2,few
CASSYGTDYEQYF,TGTGCCAGCAGTTACGGGACTGACTACGAGCAGTACTTC,.,TRBV6-5,13,TRBJ2-7,.
CASSQEVAGDRVEQYF,TGTGCCAGCAGCCAAGAGGTGGCAGGGGATCGGGTCGAGCAGTACTTC,.,TRBV3-1,16,TRBJ2-7,.
CSAREKYGYTF,TGCAGTGCTAGAGAAAAATATGGCTACACCTTC,.,TRBV20-1,11,TRBJ1-2,few
CATSRGGGLSYEQYF,TGTGCCACCAGCAGAGGTGGGGGGCTCAGCTACGAGCAGTACTTC,.,TRBV15,15,TRBJ2-7,few
CASSPGTGADTQYF,TGCGCCAGCAGTCCCGGGACAGGGGCAGATACGCAGTATTTT,TRBD1,TRBV10-1,14,TRBJ2-3,few
CSVGSLRETQYF,TGCAGCGTTGGCAGTTTGCGAGAGACCCAGTACTTC,.,TRBV29-1,12,TRBJ2-5,few
CASSQTRTSTYTQYF,TGTGCCAGCAGCCAAACAAGAACTAGCACATATACGCAGTATTTT,.,TRBV7-2,15,TRBJ2-3,once
CATSWAADQPQHF,TGTGCCACCTCCTGGGCCGCTGATCAGCCCCAGCATTTT,.,TRBV6-2/TRBV6-3,13,TRBJ1-5,.
CSFTIGGGETQYF,TGCAGCTTTACGATCGGGGGAGGTGAGACCCAGTACTTC,.,TRBV29-1,13,TRBJ2-5,.
CASSSQAETTTDTQYF,TGTGCCAGCAGCTCGCAAGCGGAGACCACCACAGATACGCAGTATTTT,.,TRBV12-3/TRBV12-4,16,TRBJ2-3,.
CASSLTSSVGDGYTF,TGTGCCAGCAGCTTAACCTCTTCTGTCGGAGATGGCTACACCTTC,.,TRBV7-9,15,TRBJ1-2,few
CASSQEGTNEQFF,TGCGCCAGCAGCCAAGAAGGTACGAATGAGCAGTTCTTC,.,TRBV4-3,13,TRBJ2-1,.
CASSLSQGARDEQYF,TGCGCCAGCAGCTTGTCACAGGGGGCGCGAGACGAGCAGTACTTC,TRBD1,TRBV5-1,15,TRBJ2-7,few
CASGSLRGPQHF,TGTGCCAGCGGTTCCCTTCGGGGGCCCCAGCATTTT,.,TRBV6-2/TRBV6-3,12,TRBJ1-5,few
CASSLGQIETGELFF,TGTGCCAGCAGCTTGGGACAGATTGAGACCGGGGAGCTGTTTTTT,.,TRBV5-5,15,TRBJ2-2,few
CAIGSTGTYEQYF,TGTGCCATCGGTTCGACAGGAACCTACGAGCAGTACTTC,.,TRBV10-3,13,TRBJ2-7,.
CASSQWRGGSSYNEQFF,TGTGCCAGCAGCCAATGGAGAGGGGGGAGCTCCTACAATGAGCAGTTCTTC,.,TRBV14,17,TRBJ2-1,few
CASSTGTSHTGEPFF,TGTGCCAGCAGCACCGGGACATCACACACCGGGGAGCCGTTTTTT,.,TRBV14,15,TRBJ2-2,.